This TCR beta chain was observed in a study of control samples from healthy donors and cancer patients. TCRdb's copy holds only in-frame clones and misses some; the assay was immunoSEQ multiplex PCR. This table has 60,000 to 95,000 clones, roughly nine tenths appearing once. Germline CDR1 is MNHEY and CDR2 is SVGAGI. The trim removed 5 bases at V and 3 bases at J, leaving 9 bases unmatched. There are 15 residues in the CDR3. The chain couples TRBV6-5 to TRBJ1-2; TRBD1 aligns across 7 bases. Sequenced material: PBMCs. The clonotype comes from a woman aged 45-59 years with colorectal cancer. The CDR3 loop is CASSLQTGRDYGYTF. DNA for the CDR3: TGTGCCAGCAGTCTGCAGACAGGGAGAGACTATGGCTACACCTTC.